These T cell receptor beta chains were read from a single sample in a study of beta chain features in type 1 diabetes. Some clones are missing from TCRdb's copy, which holds only in-frame ones; the method was immunoSEQ multiplex PCR. Of under 300,000 clones listed, around 22% were seen once; the top ten hold about 0.011%. The sample consisted of naive CD4+ T cells from blood. Source of these receptors: a woman under 40 with type 1 diabetes. The CDR3 runs from the conserved cysteine through the conserved F or W. Each record gives: clone size, J gene, D gene, V gene, CDR3 protein, CDR3 DNA. D genes are given only for firm matches. Some rows have no size entry. The others give once, few or many, or a class for an expanded clone.

>once|TRBJ1-2|NA|TRBV28
CASSTTNYGYTF
TGTGCCAGCAGTACAACTAACTATGGCTACACCTTC
>NA|TRBJ2-3|TRBD2|TRBV7-9
CASSAGLAGRSDTQYF
TGTGCCAGCAGCGCTGGACTAGCGGGACGTTCGGATACGCAGTATTTT
>few|TRBJ1-2|NA|TRBV5-6
CASSPDPGGAGGYTF
TGTGCCAGCAGCCCGGACCCGGGGGGGGCAGGAGGCTACACCTTC
>NA|TRBJ1-5|NA|TRBV6-1
CASSLGPGFNQPQHF
TGTGCCAGCTCTTTGGGTCCGGGATTCAATCAGCCCCAGCATTTT
>NA|TRBJ2-1|TRBD2|TRBV18
CASSPEASGSSYNEQFF
TGTGCCAGCTCACCAGAGGCTAGCGGGAGCTCCTACAATGAGCAGTTCTTC
>NA|TRBJ1-5|NA|TRBV6-1
CASRKRGDQPQHF
TGTGCCAGCAGGAAGCGGGGAGATCAGCCCCAGCATTTT
>NA|TRBJ2-5|TRBD2|TRBV18
CASSPPGGGETQYF
TGTGCCAGCTCCCCTCCCGGGGGGGGAGAGACCCAGTACTTC
>NA|TRBJ2-3|TRBD1|TRBV28
CASTMDRFPDTQYF
TGTGCCAGCACAATGGACAGGTTCCCAGATACGCAGTATTTT
>NA|TRBJ2-7|TRBD2|TRBV14
CASSHSPGGPYEQYF
TGTGCCAGCAGCCATTCTCCGGGAGGGCCCTACGAGCAGTACTTC
>NA|TRBJ1-5|NA|TRBV4-1
CASSQDPGQPQHF
TGCGCCAGCAGCCAAGATCCAGGACAGCCCCAGCATTTT
>NA|TRBJ1-1|NA|TRBV5-1
CASSLAGPGGAFF
TGCGCCAGCAGCTTGGCAGGCCCCGGGGGAGCTTTCTTT
>NA|TRBJ1-2|NA|TRBV28
CASSSPGTLPYGYTF
TGTGCCAGCAGTTCCCCCGGGACACTTCCTTATGGCTACACCTTC
>few|TRBJ2-7|NA|TRBV11-2
CATGVYEQYF
TGTGCTACGGGGGTGTACGAGCAGTACTTC
>NA|TRBJ2-7|TRBD2|TRBV4-2
CASSQDPSLAGESYEQYF
TGTGCCAGCAGCCAAGATCCCTCCCTAGCGGGAGAAAGCTACGAGCAGTACTTC
>NA|TRBJ2-2|NA|TRBV29-1
CSALDKDLTGELFF
TGCAGCGCCCTGGACAAGGATCTAACCGGGGAGCTGTTTTTT
>NA|TRBJ1-2|NA|TRBV6-1
CASSETYRGSGYTF
TGTGCCAGCAGTGAGACATATCGGGGTTCTGGCTACACCTTC
>few|TRBJ1-2|NA|TRBV7-9
CASSLVAGEYGYTF
TGTGCCAGCAGCTTAGTTGCAGGGGAATATGGCTACACCTTC
>NA|TRBJ2-2|TRBD2|TRBV7-2
CASSSTGGDTGELFF
TGTGCCAGCAGCTCGACGGGGGGTGACACCGGGGAGCTGTTTTTT
>NA|TRBJ2-7|NA|TRBV5-1
CASSPDSGISYEQYF
TGCGCCAGCAGCCCGGACAGCGGGATCTCCTACGAGCAGTACTTC
>NA|TRBJ1-2|NA|TRBV2
CASSDQGTNYGYTF
TGTGCCAGCAGTGATCAGGGCACTAACTATGGCTACACCTTC
>NA|TRBJ2-5|NA|TRBV11-2
CASSLGHTIKMAQYF
TGTGCCAGCAGCTTAGGTCACACAATTAAGATGGCCCAGTACTTC
>NA|TRBJ2-3|NA|TRBV18
CASFPEQGSVADTQYF
TGTGCCAGCTTCCCCGAGCAGGGATCGGTAGCAGATACGCAGTATTTT
>NA|TRBJ2-3|TRBD2|TRBV18
CASSPPTSWGTDTQYF
TGTGCCAGCTCACCCCCGACTAGCTGGGGCACAGATACGCAGTATTTT
>few|TRBJ1-2|TRBD1|TRBV29-1
CSARQGATDGYTF
TGCAGCGCCAGACAGGGGGCAACGGACGGCTACACCTTC
>few|TRBJ1-1|TRBD1|TRBV29-1
CSVDTGGTEAFF
TGCAGCGTTGATACAGGGGGAACTGAAGCTTTCTTT
>NA|TRBJ1-5|NA|TRBV18
CASSPNSNQPQHF
TGTGCCAGCTCACCTAATAGCAATCAGCCCCAGCATTTT
>NA|TRBJ2-1|TRBD2|TRBV4-1
CASSQVSSGRAGNEQFF
TGCGCCAGCAGCCAAGTGTCTAGCGGGAGGGCAGGGAATGAGCAGTTCTTC